One and the same sample provided the 16 T cell receptor beta chains below, sequenced in a study of T cell responses to AZD1222 COVID-19 vaccine. The method was immunoSEQ multiplex PCR; TCRdb's version includes in-frame clones alone and lacks a portion of them. The repertoire holds about 150,000 clones, with about 85% as singletons. Specimen: peripheral blood, collected after recovery from COVID-19. These receptors were taken from an adult who had recovered from COVID-19.

The chain joins TRBV6-5 to TRBJ2-5, with 11 bases matching TRBD2. The CDR3 contains 13 residues. The trim removed 8 bases at V and 4 bases at J, leaving 3 bases unmatched. Germline CDR1 is MNHEY and CDR2 is SVGAGI. CDR3 sequence reads: CASAGLAGETQYF. Here the CDR3 DNA reads TGTGCCAGCGCCGGACTAGCGGGAGAGACCCAGTACTTC.

The chain carries TRBV14 and TRBJ2-7; 10 bases agree with TRBD2. Trimming at V came to 1 base and at J to 3 bases, leaving 0 bases not matched to a gene. CDR1 SGHDN and CDR2 FVKESK come from the germline V gene. CDR3 length equals 14 residues. Written as DNA, the CDR3 is TGTGCCAGCAGCCAAGGACTAGCGGGCTACGAGCAGTACTTC. Its translation: CASSQGLAGYEQYF. Drawing the rest from reference TRBV14 and TRBJ2-7, the complete variable domain is EAGVTQFPSHSVIEKGQTVTLRCDPISGHDNLYWYRRVMGKEIKFLLHFVKESKQDESGMPNNRFLAERTGGTYSTLKVQPAELEDSGVYFCASSQGLAGYEQYFGPGTRLTVT.

The chain has TRBV2 and TRBJ2-7; 7 nucleotides match TRBD1. Losses at the gene ends were 7 bases for V and 0 bases for J; bases not matched to a gene: 12. Per germline, CDR1 SNHLY and CDR2 FYNNEI. CDR3 length: 16 residues. The CDR3 nucleotides are TGTGCCAGCATCCCTTTTACAGGGGTGAGCTCCTACGAGCAGTACTTC. This sequence encodes CASIPFTGVSSYEQYF.

The chain combines TRBV5-4 with TRBJ2-2; 12 bases agree with TRBD2. The ends lost 3 bases at V and 6 bases at J; junction bases unmatched: 6. This CDR3 is 16 amino acids long. Germline V gene sequence: CDR1 SGHNT, CDR2 YYREEE (reference sequence). The DNA for the CDR3 is TGTGCCAGCAGCTCTGCTAGCGGGGGGGCGGCCGGGGAGCTGTTTTTT. It is translated as CASSSASGGAAGELFF. The full variable domain, rest sourced from reference TRBV5-4 and TRBJ2-2, is ETGVTQSPTHLIKTRGQQVTLRCSSQSGHNTVSWYQQALGQGPQFIFQYYREEENGRGNFPPRFSGLQFPNYSSELNVNALELDDSALYLCASSSASGGAAGELFFGEGSRLTVL.

The chain is built from TRBV5-6 and TRBJ2-1; D might be TRBD2 (7 bases). Germline CDR1 reads SGHDT; CDR2 reads YYEEEE. The CDR3 has 17 amino acids. Trimming removed 4 bases from V and 8 bases from J, with 25 bases in between. The chain's CDR3 is CASSPAQGGRGWDEQFF. The CDR3, as DNA: TGTGCCAGCAGCCCGGCACAGGGAGGGCGAGGCTGGGATGAGCAGTTCTTC.

In its sample, this clone was seen a few times. J is TRBJ1-3 and V is TRBV19, with TRBD1 matching 8 bases. Germline V gives CDR1 LNHDA, CDR2 SQIVND (reference sequence). The CDR3 is 15 amino acids. Trimming at V came to 5 bases and at J to 2 bases, leaving 5 bases not matched to a gene. CDR3 DNA: TGTGCCAGTAGTGTCCTACAGGGGGCTGGAAACACCATATATTTT. This codes for CASSVLQGAGNTIYF.

The V and J genes are TRBV7-3 and TRBJ2-7, with D possibly TRBD2 on 5 matching bases. V lost 5 bases, J lost 2 bases, and 28 bases lay in between. The germline V gene has CDR1 SGHTA and CDR2 FQGTGA. The CDR3 is 19 residues long. The CDR3 DNA is TGTGCCAGCAGCCGAGGAGACTTTACCTTCCAACTCGGGACCTACGAGCAGTACTTC. It codes for CASSRGDFTFQLGTYEQYF.

The rearrangement links TRBV19 to TRBJ2-2; no firm D call. CDR1 is LNHDA, CDR2 SQIVND, per germline (reference sequence). The length of the CDR3 is 14 residues. V lost 3 bases and J 4 bases, leaving 9 bases between the germline ends. The CDR3, as DNA: TGTGCCAGTAGTATCGGTACGTTCACCGGGGAGCTGTTTTTT. It specifies CASSIGTFTGELFF.

The chain couples TRBV21-1 to TRBJ2-3. TRBV21-1 is reported as a pseudogene. The CDR3 has 13 residues. The CDR3 spells CASNSRPGKTQYF. The CDR3 DNA reads as TGTGCCAGCAATTCCCGGCCTGGGAAGACGCAGTATTTT.

This clone was detected a few times. The V call is TRBV10-2, the J call TRBJ2-1; D not certain. V was cut by 3 bases and J by 4 bases, with 4 bases left in between. The V gene's germline CDR1 is WSHSY and CDR2 SAAADI. This CDR3 has 12 amino acids. CDR3 coding DNA: TGCGCCAGCAGTGAACAGTACAATGAGCAGTTCTTC. Translation gives CASSEQYNEQFF.

The chain links TRBV5-1 to TRBJ2-7; D unresolved. The CDR3 contains 15 residues. The germline CDR1 and CDR2 sequences are SGHRS and YFSETQ. Trimming took off 0 bases at V and 2 bases at J, with 12 bases between the two ends. CDR3 loop: CASSLVWRTTYEQYF. The CDR3 DNA reads as TGCGCCAGCAGCTTGGTTTGGCGGACCACCTACGAGCAGTACTTC. The entire variable domain, with the rest obtained from reference TRBV5-1 and TRBJ2-7, is as follows: KAGVTQTPRYLIKTRGQQVTLSCSPISGHRSVSWYQQTPGQGLQFLFEYFSETQRNKGNFPGRFSGRQFSNSRSEMNVSTLELGDSALYLCASSLVWRTTYEQYFGPGTRLTVT.

The V and J genes are TRBV7-9 and TRBJ2-5, with TRBD2 as a possible D gene (7 bases). Trimming shortened V by 5 bases and J by 9 bases, and 13 bases separated the two germline ends. The CDR3 spans 12 residues. CDR1 and CDR2 from the germline V gene are SEHNR and FQNEAQ (reference sequence). This chain's CDR3 is CASSLGGAAQYF. CDR3 DNA: TGTGCCAGCAGCCTGGGGGGGGCGGCCCAGTACTTC.

The chain recombines TRBV15 with TRBJ2-7; D may be TRBD1 (5 bases). Trimming shortened V by 5 bases and J by 2 bases, and 10 bases separated the two germline ends. CDR1 and CDR2 from the germline V gene are LNHNV and YYDKDF (reference sequence). This CDR3 contains 13 residues. DNA for the CDR3: TGTGCCACCAGCTCGGACACCACCTACGAGCAGTACTTC. Translation: CATSSDTTYEQYF.

V usage is TRBV28 and J usage is TRBJ2-7; D is tentatively TRBD1 or TRBD2 (5 bases each). The V gene lost 10 bases and the J gene lost 2 bases, with 15 bases spanning the gap. This CDR3 has 13 residues. CDR1 is MDHEN, CDR2 SYDVKM, per germline. CDR3 amino acids: CAITRDGTYEQYF. The CDR3 DNA reads as TGTGCCATTACCCGGGACGGCACCTACGAGCAGTACTTC. Filled out from reference TRBV28 and TRBJ2-7, the complete variable domain reads DVKVTQSSRYLVKRTGEKVFLECVQDMDHENMFWYRQDPGLGLRLIYFSYDVKMKEKGDIPEGYSVSREKKERFSLILESASTNQTSMYLCAITRDGTYEQYFGPGTRLTVT.

J is TRBJ1-2 and V is TRBV19, with D possibly matching TRBD1 (5 bases). The CDR3 sequence is 14 residues long. Germline V gene sequence: CDR1 LNHDA, CDR2 SQIVND (reference sequence). Trimming left V 1 base short and J 2 bases short, with 8 bases between. CDR3 loop: CASSIVTANYGYTF. CDR3 nucleotide sequence: TGTGCCAGTAGTATAGTGACAGCCAACTATGGCTACACCTTC.

The rearrangement joins TRBV12-5 to TRBJ2-5, with 7 bases lining up with TRBD2. The ends lost 5 bases at V and 0 bases at J; junction bases unmatched: 6. Germline CDR1 LGHNT, CDR2 FRNRAP. The CDR3 is made up of 15 amino acids. CDR3 DNA: TGTGCTAGTGGTCCGGCGGGGAGGGACCAAGAGACCCAGTACTTC. This encodes CASGPAGRDQETQYF.